This TCR beta chain comes out of a study of control samples from healthy donors and cancer patients. Clones were sequenced by immunoSEQ multiplex PCR, and TCRdb holds only the in-frame ones, with some missing. The sample lists about 150,000 clones, about 94% occurring once. This CDR3 is 15 amino acids long. The J segment lost 3 bases and the V segment lost 4 bases, leaving 7 bases of the junction unmatched. The germline V gene has CDR1 LGHDT and CDR2 YNNKEL (reference sequence). This sequence joins TRBV3-1 (or the pseudogene TRBV3-2) and TRBJ1-2; 8 nucleotides line up with TRBD1. Sequences were obtained from blood. The receptor was isolated from a woman in her forties in good health. The CDR3 nucleotides are TGTGCCAGCAGCCCCTATACAGGGGGGTACTATGGCTACACCTTC. Its translation: CASSPYTGGYYGYTF.